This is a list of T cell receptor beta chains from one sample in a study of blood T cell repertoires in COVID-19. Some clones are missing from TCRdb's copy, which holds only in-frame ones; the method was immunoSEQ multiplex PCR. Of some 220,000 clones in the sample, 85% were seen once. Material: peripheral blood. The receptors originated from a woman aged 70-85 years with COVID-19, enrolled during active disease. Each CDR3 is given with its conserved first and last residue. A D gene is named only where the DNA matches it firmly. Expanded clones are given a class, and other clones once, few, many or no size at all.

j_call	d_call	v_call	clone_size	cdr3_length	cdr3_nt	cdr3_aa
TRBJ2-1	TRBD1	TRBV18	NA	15	TGTGCCAGCTCACTTTCGGACAGGGTAGGGAATGAGCAGTTCTTC	CASSLSDRVGNEQFF
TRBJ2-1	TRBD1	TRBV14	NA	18	TGTGCCAGCAGCCAGCTCAATTCCGGGACAGGGTTGGACAATGAGCAGTTCTTC	CASSQLNSGTGLDNEQFF
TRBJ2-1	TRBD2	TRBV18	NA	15	TGTGCCAGCTCGGAGGGACTAGCGGGAGTAAATGAGCAGTTCTTC	CASSEGLAGVNEQFF
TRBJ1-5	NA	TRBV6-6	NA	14	TGTGCCAGCCAGCCCTCAGGGTATGGTCAGCCCCAGCATTTT	CASQPSGYGQPQHF
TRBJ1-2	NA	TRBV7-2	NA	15	TGTGCCAGCAGCTTAGGAGGGGCAGGGGCCACCGGCTACACCTTC	CASSLGGAGATGYTF
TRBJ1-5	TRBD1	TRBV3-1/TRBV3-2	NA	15	TGTGCCAGCAGCCCTCTTGGACAGGGGTTGAGGCCCCAGCATTTT	CASSPLGQGLRPQHF
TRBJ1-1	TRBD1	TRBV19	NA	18	TGTGCCAGTAGTATCCGTCTTCGACAGGGGGCTGTGAACACTGAAGCTTTCTTT	CASSIRLRQGAVNTEAFF
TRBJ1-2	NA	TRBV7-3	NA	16	TGTGCCAGCAGCTTAACCGGGTCCGGAGTTGACCGTGGCTACACCTTC	CASSLTGSGVDRGYTF
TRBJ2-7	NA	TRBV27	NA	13	TGTGCCAGCAGGCGAGGGGGTTTTGGCGAGCAGTACTTC	CASRRGGFGEQYF
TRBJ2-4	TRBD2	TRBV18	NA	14	TGTGCCAGCTCACCGACTAGCGAAGTAAACATTCAGTACTTC	CASSPTSEVNIQYF
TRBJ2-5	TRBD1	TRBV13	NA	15	TGTGCCAGCAGCACCACAGGGGTAAGGGGAGAGACCCAGTACTTC	CASSTTGVRGETQYF
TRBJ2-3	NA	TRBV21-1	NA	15	TGTGCCAGCAGCGCTTTAGCGGTCTGCACAGATACGCAGTATTTT	CASSALAVCTDTQYF
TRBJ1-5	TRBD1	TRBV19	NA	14	TGTGCCAGTAGTGGGACAGGAGGACGGCAGCCCCAGCATTTT	CASSGTGGRQPQHF
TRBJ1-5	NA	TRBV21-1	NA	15	TGTGCCAGCAGCCAAATCGTTGCAGGGGACCAGCCCCAGCATTTT	CASSQIVAGDQPQHF
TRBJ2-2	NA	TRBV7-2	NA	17	TGTGCCAGCAGCTTAGGTCGGCGGGGATCGAACACCGGGGAGCTGTTTTTT	CASSLGRRGSNTGELFF
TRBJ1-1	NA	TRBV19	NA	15	TGTGCCAGTAGTCCTCAGGACATTTCGGGCACTGAAGCTTTCTTT	CASSPQDISGTEAFF
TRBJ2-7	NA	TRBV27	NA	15	TGTGCCAGCAGTTTACGAGAAGGGGCTTACTACGAGCAGTACTTC	CASSLREGAYYEQYF
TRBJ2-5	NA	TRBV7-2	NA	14	TGTGCCAGCAGCAACATAGCTTACGGGGAGACCCAGTACTTC	CASSNIAYGETQYF
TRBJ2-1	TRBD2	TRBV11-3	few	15	TGTGCCAGCAGCTTTTCGAGCGGGATAGGGAATGAGCAGTTCTTC	CASSFSSGIGNEQFF
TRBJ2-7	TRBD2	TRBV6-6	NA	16	TGTGCCAGCAGTTACTCGGCTAGCGGGAGCTCCTACGAGCAGTACTTC	CASSYSASGSSYEQYF
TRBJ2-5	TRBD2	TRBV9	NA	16	TGTGCCAGCAGCCCCCCGGAACTAGCGGGATTGGAGACCCAGTACTTC	CASSPPELAGLETQYF
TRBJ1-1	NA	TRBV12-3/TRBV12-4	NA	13	TGTGCCAGCAAGAAGACAGTGAACACTGAAGCTTTCTTT	CASKKTVNTEAFF
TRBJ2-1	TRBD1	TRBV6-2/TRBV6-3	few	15	TGTGCCAGCAGCCAGGACAGGGGTAAGGACAATGAGCAGTTCTTC	CASSQDRGKDNEQFF
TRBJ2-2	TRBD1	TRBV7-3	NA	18	TGTGCCAGCAGCTTAAACCCACAGGGGCTCCTGAGCACCGGGGAGCTGTTTTTT	CASSLNPQGLLSTGELFF
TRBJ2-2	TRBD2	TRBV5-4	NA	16	TGTGCCAGCAGCTTGGATGGTAGCGGGGTGATGGGGGAGCTGTTTTTT	CASSLDGSGVMGELFF
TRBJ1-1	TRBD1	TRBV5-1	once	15	TGCGCCAGCAGCTTCGGGACAGGGGCGAACACTGAAGCTTTCTTT	CASSFGTGANTEAFF
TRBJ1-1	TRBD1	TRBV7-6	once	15	TGTGCCAGCAGTTTTCTCGGACAGGGGAACACTGAAGCTTTCTTT	CASSFLGQGNTEAFF
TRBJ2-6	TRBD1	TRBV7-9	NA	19	TGTGCCAGCAGCGTATTAGAAGGGACAGGGTTAGGTGGGGCCAACGTCCTGACTTTC	CASSVLEGTGLGGANVLTF
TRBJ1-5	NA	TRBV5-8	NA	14	TGTGCCAGCAGCCGCACAGCCAACAATCAGCCCCAGCATTTT	CASSRTANNQPQHF
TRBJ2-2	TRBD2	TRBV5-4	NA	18	TGTGCCAGCAGCTTTGGACTAGCGGGGAGCTTGAACACCGGGGAGCTGTTTTTT	CASSFGLAGSLNTGELFF
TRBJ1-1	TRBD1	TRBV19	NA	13	TGTGCCAGTAGTACGCGACAGGGAGTTGAAGCTTTCTTT	CASSTRQGVEAFF
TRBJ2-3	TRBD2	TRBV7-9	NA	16	TGTGCCAGCAGCTTAGCGGCGGGAGGTAAAACAGATACGCAGTATTTT	CASSLAAGGKTDTQYF
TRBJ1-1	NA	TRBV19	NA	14	TGTGCCAGTAGCTACAGACAGCAGAACACTGAAGCTTTCTTT	CASSYRQQNTEAFF
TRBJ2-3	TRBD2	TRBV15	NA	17	TGTGCCACCAGCAGAGAACCCAGCGGGGGGTCCACAGATACGCAGTATTTT	CATSREPSGGSTDTQYF
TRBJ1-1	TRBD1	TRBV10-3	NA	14	TGTGCCATCAGTACCGACAGGGGGAACACTGAAGCTTTCTTT	CAISTDRGNTEAFF
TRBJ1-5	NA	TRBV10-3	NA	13	TGTGCCATCAGTGAACAGCTCAATCAGCCCCAGCATTTT	CAISEQLNQPQHF
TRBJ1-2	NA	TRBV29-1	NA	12	TGCAGCGCCCTGGCCGGGTACTATGGCTACACCTTC	CSALAGYYGYTF